The rows below give T cell receptor beta chains drawn from one sample of a study of CD8 T cells in ankylosing spondylitis. TCRdb re-derived calls from the 5' RACE reads in MiXCR, one entry per CDR3 protein. The sample has a few hundred thousand distinct CDR3 sequences; around 21% are singletons. Sequenced sample: blood, either unsorted or a sorted T cell fraction (not recorded which). These receptors were collected from a female donor with ankylosing spondylitis or in good health (not recorded which). Both conserved end residues are part of each CDR3. Each record gives: J gene, V gene, clone size, D gene, CDR3 DNA, CDR3 protein. The D gene is left open where the match is weak. Clone size is given for some rows only: seen once, a few or many times, or a class if the clone is expanded.

j_gene: TRBJ1-5; v_gene: TRBV12-3/TRBV12-4; abundance: many; d_gene: .; CDR3nt: TGTGCCAGCAGTAAGACAGTTGATAGCAATCAGCCCCAGCATTTT; CDR3aa: CASSKTVDSNQPQHF
j_gene: TRBJ2-1; v_gene: TRBV20-1; abundance: .; d_gene: .; CDR3nt: TGCAGTGCTCGGAAGGAGCCAAACAATGAGCAGTTCTTC; CDR3aa: CSARKEPNNEQFF
j_gene: TRBJ2-7; v_gene: TRBV29-1; abundance: few; d_gene: .; CDR3nt: TGCAGCATAGAACAGGGTCCCTACGAGCAGTACTTC; CDR3aa: CSIEQGPYEQYF
j_gene: TRBJ1-2; v_gene: TRBV5-5; abundance: .; d_gene: .; CDR3nt: TGTGCCAGCAGCCGCCCGCCCAAGCTTAACTATGGCTACACCTTC; CDR3aa: CASSRPPKLNYGYTF
j_gene: TRBJ2-4; v_gene: TRBV20-1; abundance: .; d_gene: .; CDR3nt: TGCAGTGCTAGCGTGACGGGGAAAAACATTCAGTACTTC; CDR3aa: CSASVTGKNIQYF
j_gene: TRBJ2-3; v_gene: TRBV3-1; abundance: few; d_gene: .; CDR3nt: TGTGCCAGCAGCCAAGATTCGGCAGGGGAGACAGATACGCAGTATTTT; CDR3aa: CASSQDSAGETDTQYF
j_gene: TRBJ2-7; v_gene: TRBV20-1; abundance: .; d_gene: TRBD1; CDR3nt: TGCAGTGCCTGGGACAGGGGAGGAGAGCAGTACTTC; CDR3aa: CSAWDRGGEQYF
j_gene: TRBJ1-1; v_gene: TRBV7-9; abundance: .; d_gene: .; CDR3nt: TGTGCCACCCAGGGAGGGAGGACTGAAGCTTTCTTT; CDR3aa: CATQGGRTEAFF
j_gene: TRBJ2-3; v_gene: TRBV7-9; abundance: .; d_gene: .; CDR3nt: TGTGCCGGAGGATTTGTAGATACGCAGTATTTT; CDR3aa: CAGGFVDTQYF
j_gene: TRBJ2-7; v_gene: TRBV23-1; abundance: .; d_gene: .; CDR3nt: TGCGCCAGCAGTCAATCTAGGGGGTACTTC; CDR3aa: CASSQSRGYF
j_gene: TRBJ2-3; v_gene: TRBV28; abundance: many; d_gene: .; CDR3nt: TGTGCCAGCAGTCCCCTGGCCCGCACAGATACGCAGTATTTT; CDR3aa: CASSPLARTDTQYF
j_gene: TRBJ1-5; v_gene: TRBV27; abundance: many; d_gene: TRBD1; CDR3nt: TGTGCCAGCAGTTTTTCAGGGGGGAATAGCAATCAGCCCCAGCATTTT; CDR3aa: CASSFSGGNSNQPQHF
j_gene: TRBJ1-5; v_gene: TRBV20-1; abundance: .; d_gene: .; CDR3nt: TGCAGTGCTAGAGACTTCGGACAACCGAATCAGCCCCAGCATTTT; CDR3aa: CSARDFGQPNQPQHF
j_gene: TRBJ2-1; v_gene: TRBV24-1; abundance: .; d_gene: TRBD2; CDR3nt: TGTGCCACCAGTGGTAGTCCCACTAGCGGGAGCAATGAGCAGTTCTTC; CDR3aa: CATSGSPTSGSNEQFF
j_gene: TRBJ1-5; v_gene: TRBV6-5; abundance: .; d_gene: .; CDR3nt: TGTGCCAGCAGTTTCCGCTCTTTTGGGTCGCCCCAGCATTTT; CDR3aa: CASSFRSFGSPQHF
j_gene: TRBJ2-2; v_gene: TRBV5-4; abundance: .; d_gene: TRBD1; CDR3nt: TGTGCCAGCAGCCGGATACCGGGACAGGGCAACACCGGGGAGCTGTTTTTT; CDR3aa: CASSRIPGQGNTGELFF
j_gene: TRBJ2-3; v_gene: TRBV29-1; abundance: many; d_gene: TRBD2; CDR3nt: TGCAGCGCACCATTAGCGGGAAACACAGATACGCAGTATTTT; CDR3aa: CSAPLAGNTDTQYF
j_gene: TRBJ2-5; v_gene: TRBV7-9; abundance: .; d_gene: .; CDR3nt: TGTGCCAGCAGAAGATGGGGGAGAGACCAAGAGACCCAGTACTTC; CDR3aa: CASRRWGRDQETQYF
j_gene: TRBJ2-1; v_gene: TRBV20-1; abundance: many; d_gene: TRBD2; CDR3nt: TGCAGTGCTAGAGATCAGCACCCGGGACTAGGCGAGCAGTTCTTC; CDR3aa: CSARDQHPGLGEQFF
j_gene: TRBJ2-2; v_gene: TRBV4-2; abundance: .; d_gene: TRBD2; CDR3nt: TGTGCCAGCAGCCCGAAAGTAGCGGGAGGGCTGGGGGAGCTGTTTTTT; CDR3aa: CASSPKVAGGLGELFF
j_gene: TRBJ2-1; v_gene: TRBV7-2; abundance: few; d_gene: TRBD2; CDR3nt: TGTGCCAGCAGCTTACAGCTAGCGGGAGGATCCTACAATGAGCAGTTCTTC; CDR3aa: CASSLQLAGGSYNEQFF
j_gene: TRBJ2-1; v_gene: TRBV6-1; abundance: .; d_gene: .; CDR3nt: TGTGCCAGCACAGGGCTTAACTACAATGAGCAGTTCTTC; CDR3aa: CASTGLNYNEQFF
j_gene: TRBJ2-7; v_gene: TRBV7-6; abundance: few; d_gene: .; CDR3nt: TGTGCCAGCGTACCCGGGACCAGTTCCTACGAGCAGTACTTC; CDR3aa: CASVPGTSSYEQYF
j_gene: TRBJ2-1; v_gene: TRBV7-2; abundance: few; d_gene: .; CDR3nt: TGTGCCAGCAGCTTAATCCCTACCCCCGGCAATGAGCAGTTCTTC; CDR3aa: CASSLIPTPGNEQFF
j_gene: TRBJ2-7; v_gene: TRBV2; abundance: .; d_gene: TRBD2; CDR3nt: TGTGCCAGCAGTGTAAAGGCTAGCGGAACCTACGAGCAGTACTTC; CDR3aa: CASSVKASGTYEQYF
j_gene: TRBJ2-7; v_gene: TRBV20-1; abundance: .; d_gene: .; CDR3nt: TGCAGTGCTTCTTCGACAGGTGGCTACGAGCAGTACTTC; CDR3aa: CSASSTGGYEQYF
j_gene: TRBJ2-1; v_gene: TRBV24-1; abundance: .; d_gene: TRBD2; CDR3nt: TGTGCCACCGCGGGGGGCAATGAGCAGTTCTTC; CDR3aa: CATAGGNEQFF
j_gene: TRBJ2-1; v_gene: TRBV7-2; abundance: .; d_gene: .; CDR3nt: TGTGCCAGCAGCCCCTCCAGGAGGGAGCAGTTCTTC; CDR3aa: CASSPSRREQFF
j_gene: TRBJ1-1; v_gene: TRBV19; abundance: few; d_gene: .; CDR3nt: TGTGCCAGTAGTATAGGGCCAGCAAGGAACACTGAAGCTTTCTTT; CDR3aa: CASSIGPARNTEAFF
j_gene: TRBJ2-2; v_gene: TRBV12-3/TRBV12-4; abundance: few; d_gene: TRBD1; CDR3nt: TGTGCCAGCAGCACGGAACAGGGGTCGGTCACCGGGGAGCTGTTTTTT; CDR3aa: CASSTEQGSVTGELFF